Listed below are T cell receptor beta chains from one sample, sequenced in a study of blood T cell repertoires in COVID-19. Assay: immunoSEQ multiplex PCR; the TCRdb copy retains only in-frame clones and omits some. This sample has 200,000 to 300,000 clones, with about 79% found just once. The sample taken for sequencing was peripheral blood. The source of these receptors is a man between 40 and 49 years old who had recovered from COVID-19. Each CDR3 is given without its conserved first and last residue. Fields, in order: J gene, V gene, CDR3 protein.

J gene: TRBJ2-7; V gene: TRBV7-2; CDR3 protein: ASSLAGANYEQY
J gene: TRBJ2-3; V gene: TRBV4-1; CDR3 protein: ASSQEGATDTQY
J gene: TRBJ2-7; V gene: TRBV6-5; CDR3 protein: ASLTGGSYEQY
J gene: TRBJ1-4; V gene: TRBV5-6; CDR3 protein: ASSTGGQGEKLF
J gene: TRBJ2-5; V gene: TRBV30; CDR3 protein: ALASFQGETQY
J gene: TRBJ1-5; V gene: TRBV30; CDR3 protein: AWSHRTGYSNQPQH
J gene: TRBJ2-3; V gene: TRBV4-1; CDR3 protein: ASSLRQGRADTQY
J gene: TRBJ2-7; V gene: TRBV19; CDR3 protein: ASRPGTVSYEQY
J gene: TRBJ2-5; V gene: TRBV30; CDR3 protein: AWSTPPIRETQY
J gene: TRBJ2-7; V gene: TRBV19; CDR3 protein: ASSITGLYEQY
J gene: TRBJ2-5; V gene: TRBV11-2; CDR3 protein: ASSPGQGVTQY
J gene: TRBJ2-1; V gene: TRBV19; CDR3 protein: ASSTQTTLNEQF
J gene: TRBJ2-3; V gene: TRBV6-5; CDR3 protein: ASSYTSGGRDTQY
J gene: TRBJ1-5; V gene: TRBV7-2; CDR3 protein: ASAAVMNQPQH
J gene: TRBJ1-4; V gene: TRBV6-5; CDR3 protein: ASRTNRGTNEKLF
J gene: TRBJ2-1; V gene: TRBV24-1; CDR3 protein: ATSDPTRAEQF
J gene: TRBJ1-2; V gene: TRBV15; CDR3 protein: ATSRGSRGNYGYT
J gene: TRBJ1-1; V gene: TRBV7-2; CDR3 protein: ASSLRTDLNTEAF
J gene: TRBJ1-1; V gene: TRBV5-1; CDR3 protein: ASSLGGRLDEAF
J gene: TRBJ2-1; V gene: TRBV2; CDR3 protein: ASSVRLADVNEQF
J gene: TRBJ2-6; V gene: TRBV7-9; CDR3 protein: ASSQMTGLGANVLT
J gene: TRBJ2-5; V gene: TRBV7-9; CDR3 protein: ASSGGSGETQY
J gene: TRBJ1-1; V gene: TRBV18; CDR3 protein: ASSSGGLEAF
J gene: TRBJ2-7; V gene: TRBV19; CDR3 protein: ARNGVASPGGFYEQY
J gene: TRBJ2-7; V gene: TRBV18; CDR3 protein: ASFPGASQTEQY
J gene: TRBJ2-7; V gene: TRBV10-3; CDR3 protein: ATGESYEQY
J gene: TRBJ2-7; V gene: TRBV11-2; CDR3 protein: ASRPPGLFFSEQY
J gene: TRBJ1-2; V gene: TRBV15; CDR3 protein: ATSRGGQSVYGYT
J gene: TRBJ1-5; V gene: TRBV6-2/TRBV6-3; CDR3 protein: ASSAGQGKNQPQH
J gene: TRBJ2-4; V gene: TRBV6-6; CDR3 protein: ASRLDLVENIQY
J gene: TRBJ1-2; V gene: TRBV5-1; CDR3 protein: ASSLPLGQGENYGYT
J gene: TRBJ1-6; V gene: TRBV10-1; CDR3 protein: ASRFDSNSPLH
J gene: TRBJ1-1; V gene: TRBV7-8; CDR3 protein: ASSARQGARNEAF
J gene: TRBJ1-4; V gene: TRBV7-2; CDR3 protein: ASSLVGTTNEKLF
J gene: TRBJ2-3; V gene: TRBV4-3; CDR3 protein: ASSQELAGYTDTQY
J gene: TRBJ2-7; V gene: TRBV19; CDR3 protein: ASSRSGGSPYEQY
J gene: TRBJ1-3; V gene: TRBV5-1; CDR3 protein: ASRPTDREGNTIY
J gene: TRBJ2-7; V gene: TRBV27; CDR3 protein: ASSLDSFYEQY
J gene: TRBJ1-4; V gene: TRBV30; CDR3 protein: AWSTGQPAGEKLF
J gene: TRBJ2-1; V gene: TRBV14; CDR3 protein: ASSHLPGSEQF
J gene: TRBJ1-2; V gene: TRBV5-1; CDR3 protein: ASSLDGQGYGYT
J gene: TRBJ1-1; V gene: TRBV5-6; CDR3 protein: ASSLALEGFYTEAF
J gene: TRBJ1-1; V gene: TRBV2; CDR3 protein: ASRSESVSGGPEAF
J gene: TRBJ2-3; V gene: TRBV7-8; CDR3 protein: ASSLLRKAGTDTQY
J gene: TRBJ1-1; V gene: TRBV14; CDR3 protein: ASTLFGGSTEAF
J gene: TRBJ2-7; V gene: TRBV10-3; CDR3 protein: AISPGTGSYEQY
J gene: TRBJ2-3; V gene: TRBV5-1; CDR3 protein: ASSGGFSTDTQY
J gene: TRBJ1-1; V gene: TRBV18; CDR3 protein: ASSPPGQRDTEAF
J gene: TRBJ2-5; V gene: TRBV29-1; CDR3 protein: SVEGRGYGETQY
J gene: TRBJ2-2; V gene: TRBV5-6; CDR3 protein: ASSLAIGQGEAGELF
J gene: TRBJ2-2; V gene: TRBV19; CDR3 protein: ASSIELAAQPNTGELF
J gene: TRBJ2-7; V gene: TRBV4-3; CDR3 protein: ASSQVPSGSDEQY
J gene: TRBJ1-5; V gene: TRBV18; CDR3 protein: ASSAARANQPQH
J gene: TRBJ1-2; V gene: TRBV5-4; CDR3 protein: ASSPDRAIYGYT
J gene: TRBJ1-1; V gene: TRBV30; CDR3 protein: AWGGNTEAF
J gene: TRBJ2-3; V gene: TRBV19; CDR3 protein: ASSSVASAGTDTQY
J gene: TRBJ1-1; V gene: TRBV7-9; CDR3 protein: ASSLVGGEAF
J gene: TRBJ1-4; V gene: TRBV5-1; CDR3 protein: ASSLYGATNEKLF
J gene: TRBJ1-2; V gene: TRBV6-2/TRBV6-3; CDR3 protein: ASSKTDNYGYT